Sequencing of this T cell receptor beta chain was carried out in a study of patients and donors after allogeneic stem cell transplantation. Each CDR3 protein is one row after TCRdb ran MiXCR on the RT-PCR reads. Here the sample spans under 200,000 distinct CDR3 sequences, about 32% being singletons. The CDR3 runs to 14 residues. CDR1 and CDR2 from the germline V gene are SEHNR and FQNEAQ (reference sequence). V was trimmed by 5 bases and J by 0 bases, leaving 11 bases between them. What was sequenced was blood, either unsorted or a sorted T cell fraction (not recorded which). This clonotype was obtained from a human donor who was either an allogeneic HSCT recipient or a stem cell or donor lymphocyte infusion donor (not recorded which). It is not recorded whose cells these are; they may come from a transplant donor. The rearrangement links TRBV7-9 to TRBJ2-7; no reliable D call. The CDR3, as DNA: TGTGCCAGCAGCCTACAGACGGCCTCCTACGAGCAGTACTTC. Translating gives CASSLQTASYEQYF.